This T cell receptor (beta chain) was identified during a study of OX40 agonist ivuxolimab in advanced cancers. Study-wide background: Patients receiving dose escalation had hepatocellular carcinoma, melanoma, renal cell or head and neck cancer.

Some clones are missing from TCRdb's copy, which holds only in-frame ones; the method was immunoSEQ multiplex PCR. Of around 56,000 clones detected, approximately 80% appear once; the ten largest clones hold less than 4.5%. Germline V gene lookup returns CDR1 DFQATT and CDR2 SNEGSKA (reference sequence). The CDR3 covers 11 residues. V gave up 0 bases and J gave up 6 bases, with 2 bases separating them. The input for sequencing was CD4+ or CD8+ T cells sorted from blood, taken in a trial of the OX40 agonist ivuxolimab. The V call is TRBV20-1, the J call TRBJ2-2, with D uncertain. The TCR was taken from an adult with an advanced solid tumor such as melanoma, head and neck, liver or kidney cancer. The CDR3 DNA sequence: TGCAGTGCTAGAGATGCCGGGGAGCTGTTTTTT. Its protein product is CSARDAGELFF.